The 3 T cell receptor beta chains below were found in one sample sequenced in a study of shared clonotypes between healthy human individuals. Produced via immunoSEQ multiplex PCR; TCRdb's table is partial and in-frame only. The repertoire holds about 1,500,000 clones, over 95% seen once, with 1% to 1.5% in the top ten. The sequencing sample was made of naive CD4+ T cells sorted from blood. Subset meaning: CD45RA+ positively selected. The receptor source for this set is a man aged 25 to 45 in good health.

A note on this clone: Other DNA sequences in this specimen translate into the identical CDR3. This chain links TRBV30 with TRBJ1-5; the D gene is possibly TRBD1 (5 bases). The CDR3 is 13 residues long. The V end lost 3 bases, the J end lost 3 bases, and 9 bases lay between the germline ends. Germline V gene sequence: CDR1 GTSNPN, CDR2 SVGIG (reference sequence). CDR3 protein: CAWSSGNNQPQHF. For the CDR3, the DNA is TGTGCCTGGAGCTCAGGGAACAATCAGCCCCAGCATTTT.

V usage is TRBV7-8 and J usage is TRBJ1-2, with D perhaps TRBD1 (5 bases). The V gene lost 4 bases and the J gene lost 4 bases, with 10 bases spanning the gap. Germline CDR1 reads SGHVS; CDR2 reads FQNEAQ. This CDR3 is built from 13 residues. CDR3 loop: CASSSLGTYGYTF. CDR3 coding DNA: TGTGCCAGCAGCTCCCTCGGGACCTATGGCTACACCTTC.

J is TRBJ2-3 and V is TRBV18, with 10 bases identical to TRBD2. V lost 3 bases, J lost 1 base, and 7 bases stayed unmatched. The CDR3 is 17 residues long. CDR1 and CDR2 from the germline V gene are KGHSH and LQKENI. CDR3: CASSPLSGRGGTDTQYF. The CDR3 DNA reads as TGTGCCAGCTCACCCCTCAGCGGGAGGGGGGGCACAGATACGCAGTATTTT.